The rows below give T cell receptor beta chains drawn from one sample of a study of Graves' ophthalmopathy and Graves' hyperthyroidism. Each CDR3 protein is one row after TCRdb ran MiXCR on the multiplex PCR reads. Of around 660,000 distinct CDR3 sequences listed, about two fifths were seen once; the top ten hold 3% to 3.5%. The sample was peripheral blood. These TCRs come from an adult man with Graves' ophthalmopathy. Both conserved end residues are part of each CDR3. D genes are given only for firm matches. Clone size, where shown, is once, few, many, or a class for clones that have expanded.

clone size	D gene	V gene	J gene	CDR3 protein	CDR3 DNA
few	NA	TRBV12-3/TRBV12-4	TRBJ1-4	CASSFSLNEKLFF	TGTGCCAGCAGTTTCAGTCTAAATGAAAAACTGTTTTTT
few	TRBD2	TRBV2	TRBJ2-7	CASSGGTSGRVSSGVAEQYF	TGTGCCAGCAGTGGGGGGACTAGCGGGAGGGTATCGAGCGGGGTGGCCGAGCAGTACTTC
many	NA	TRBV19	TRBJ2-6	CASSIGWQLSGANVLTF	TGTGCCAGTAGTATAGGTTGGCAGCTCTCTGGGGCCAACGTCCTGACTTTC
many	NA	TRBV11-2	TRBJ1-3	CASSPLQGFGNTIYF	TGTGCCAGCAGCCCCCTCCAAGGGTTTGGAAACACCATATATTTT
many	TRBD2	TRBV10-3	TRBJ2-2	CAISPTSGNTGELFF	TGTGCCATCAGTCCTACTAGCGGTAACACCGGGGAGCTGTTTTTT
many	NA	TRBV7-9	TRBJ1-6	CASSLERNNSPLHF	TGTGCCAGCAGCTTAGAAAGGAATAATTCACCCCTCCACTTT
many	NA	TRBV7-8	TRBJ1-4	CASSPRVGNEKLFF	TGTGCCAGCAGCCCCCGCGTCGGGAATGAAAAACTGTTTTTT
many	NA	TRBV2	TRBJ2-5	CASRRDGETQYF	TGTGCCAGCAGAAGGGATGGAGAGACCCAGTACTTC
NA	NA	TRBV2	TRBJ1-1	CASSQIPAGNTEAFF	TGTGCCAGCAGCCAGATCCCAGCGGGGAACACTGAAGCTTTCTTT
many	NA	TRBV29-1	TRBJ2-5	CSVALVSPETQYF	TGCAGCGTTGCACTAGTTTCCCCTGAGACCCAGTACTTC
NA	NA	TRBV7-2	TRBJ2-7	CASSLLDSVYEQYF	TGTGCCAGCAGCTTATTGGACAGCGTCTACGAGCAGTACTTC
many	NA	TRBV7-9	TRBJ2-7	CASSYTTSLPYEQYF	TGTGCCAGCAGCTACACTACCAGCCTCCCCTACGAGCAGTACTTC
few	TRBD1	TRBV10-3	TRBJ2-3	CAIRDRESPRTDTQYF	TGTGCCATCAGGGACAGGGAGTCTCCTCGCACAGATACGCAGTATTTT
once	TRBD1	TRBV7-3	TRBJ1-5	CASSSGTGGLAQHF	TGTGCCAGCAGCTCGGGGACAGGGGGCTTAGCCCAGCATTTT
few	TRBD1	TRBV5-1	TRBJ1-1	CASSLWTGGNTEAFF	TGCGCCAGCAGCTTGTGGACAGGGGGGAACACTGAAGCTTTCTTT
few	NA	TRBV9	TRBJ2-7	CASSARAGFPYEQYF	TGTGCCAGCAGCGCGCGGGCCGGATTCCCCTACGAGCAGTACTTC
once	NA	TRBV10-3	TRBJ2-5	CAIRGGITSYF	TGTGCCATCAGAGGAGGGATCACCTCCTACTTC
NA	TRBD2	TRBV7-6	TRBJ2-5	CASSCTSGAETQYF	TGTGCCAGCAGCTGCACTAGCGGGGCGGAGACCCAGTACTTC
many	NA	TRBV10-3	TRBJ2-2	CASSDGGRQTGELFF	TGTGCCAGCAGCGACGGGGGACGTCAGACCGGGGAGCTGTTTTTT
many	NA	TRBV12-3/TRBV12-4	TRBJ2-5	CASSFMGGETQYF	TGTGCCAGCAGTTTTATGGGGGGAGAGACCCAGTACTTC
NA	NA	TRBV20-1	TRBJ2-7	CSARLQDPPYEQYF	TGCAGTGCTAGACTTCAGGATCCTCCCTACGAGCAGTACTTC
few	NA	TRBV6-6	TRBJ2-7	CASSYSFGGPTYEQYF	TGTGCCAGCAGTTACTCGTTCGGGGGGCCCACCTACGAGCAGTACTTC
many	NA	TRBV2	TRBJ2-2	CASSRPGIAGELFF	TGTGCCAGCAGTCGTCCAGGGATCGCCGGGGAGCTGTTTTTT
NA	NA	TRBV10-3	TRBJ1-1	CAISETKNTEAFF	TGTGCCATCAGTGAGACTAAGAACACTGAAGCTTTCTTT
NA	TRBD2	TRBV20-1	TRBJ2-7	CSARELLAGPNEQYF	TGCAGTGCTAGAGAACTACTAGCGGGACCTAACGAGCAGTACTTC
many	NA	TRBV2	TRBJ2-7	CASRTLLVSEQYF	TGTGCCAGCAGAACACTACTGGTTTCCGAGCAGTACTTC
NA	NA	TRBV12-3/TRBV12-4	TRBJ2-7	CASSRKGTDSYEQYF	TGTGCCAGCAGTCGAAAAGGGACGGATTCCTACGAGCAGTACTTC
NA	NA	TRBV7-9	TRBJ2-2	CASSSRTATTGELFF	TGTGCCAGCAGCTCTAGGACAGCTACCACCGGGGAGCTGTTTTTT
few	NA	TRBV9	TRBJ2-7	CASSQLSEQYF	TGTGCCAGCAGCCAGCTAAGCGAGCAGTACTTC
NA	NA	TRBV7-9	TRBJ1-2	CAATETDYGYTF	TGTGCCGCCACAGAAACGGACTATGGCTACACCTTC
NA	NA	TRBV20-1	TRBJ1-5	CSASDELVYEQPQHF	TGCAGTGCTAGTGATGAACTAGTCTACGAGCAGCCCCAGCATTTT
many	NA	TRBV29-1	TRBJ2-5	CSVGQIRETQYF	TGCAGCGTTGGACAGATAAGGGAGACCCAGTACTTC
NA	NA	TRBV15	TRBJ1-2	CAASSLATEPGGYTF	TGTGCCGCCAGCAGCTTGGCGACAGAGCCAGGGGGCTACACCTTC
NA	NA	TRBV15	TRBJ2-6	CATSRGGRGANVLTF	TGTGCCACCAGCAGAGGAGGCAGGGGGGCCAACGTCCTGACTTTC
many	NA	TRBV10-3	TRBJ2-5	CASSLGAVYQETQYF	TGTGCCAGCAGCCTCGGTGCAGTCTACCAAGAGACCCAGTACTTC
many	NA	TRBV19	TRBJ1-1	CASMGDLDTEAFF	TGTGCCAGTATGGGGGACCTGGACACTGAAGCTTTCTTT
NA	TRBD2	TRBV7-3	TRBJ2-5	CASSHPTSGGPIKETQYF	TGCGCCAGCAGCCACCCGACTAGCGGGGGGCCCATAAAAGAGACCCAGTACTTC
few	NA	TRBV5-1	TRBJ1-2	CASSQDWGFYGYTF	TGCGCCAGCAGCCAAGATTGGGGCTTCTATGGCTACACCTTC
NA	TRBD2	TRBV29-1	TRBJ2-1	CSVGTSGNNEQFF	TGCAGCGTTGGAACTAGCGGAAACAATGAGCAGTTCTTC
NA	NA	TRBV19	TRBJ1-4	CASSISQGGGKLFF	TGTGCCAGTAGTATTTCACAGGGAGGGGGAAAACTGTTTTTT
many	NA	TRBV7-2	TRBJ1-1	CASSQVMSPLGNTEAFF	TGCGCCAGCAGCCAAGTCATGTCCCCCTTGGGGAACACTGAAGCTTTCTTT
few	NA	TRBV19	TRBJ1-4	CASSGGHSRATNEKLFF	TGTGCCAGTAGTGGTGGACACAGCAGGGCAACTAATGAAAAACTGTTTTTT
NA	NA	TRBV2	TRBJ1-2	CASQLADPSGNTF	TGTGCCAGTCAATTGGCCGACCCCTCTGGAAACACCTTC
many	TRBD1	TRBV25-1	TRBJ1-2	CASSKGQGGGYTF	TGTGCCAGCAGTAAAGGACAGGGGGGTGGCTACACCTTC
NA	NA	TRBV12-3/TRBV12-4	TRBJ1-1	CASSSSTRNTEAFF	TGTGCCAGCAGTTCGTCCACGAGGAACACTGAAGCTTTCTTT
NA	TRBD1	TRBV29-1	TRBJ1-2	CSVVVGQKNYGYTF	TGCAGCGTTGTGGTGGGACAGAAAAACTATGGCTACACCTTC
many	TRBD1	TRBV9	TRBJ1-1	CASSLNSGQGAMNTEAFF	TGTGCCAGCAGCTTAAATTCGGGACAGGGGGCGATGAACACTGAAGCTTTCTTT
NA	NA	TRBV15	TRBJ2-7	CATSREHDAEQYF	TGTGCCACCAGCAGGGAGCACGATGCCGAGCAGTACTTC
once	TRBD1	TRBV19	TRBJ2-6	CASSGQVPIF	TGTGCCAGTAGCGGACAGGTCCCAATATTC
NA	NA	TRBV19	TRBJ1-1	CASIGGVRMNTEAFF	TGTGCCAGTATAGGTGGGGTCCGAATGAACACTGAAGCTTTCTTT
NA	NA	TRBV7-9	TRBJ1-1	CVSNPQFMNTEAFF	TGTGTCAGCAACCCCCAGTTCATGAACACTGAAGCTTTCTTT
NA	TRBD2	TRBV19	TRBJ2-2	CASSTLAGGYTGELFF	TGTGCCAGTAGTACCCTAGCGGGAGGTTACACCGGGGAGCTGTTTTTT
once	TRBD1	TRBV2	TRBJ1-4	CASSAQGTGSEKLFF	TGTGCCAGCAGTGCCCAGGGGACAGGAAGTGAAAAACTGTTTTTT
many	NA	TRBV19	TRBJ1-6	CASKVSAPNSPLHF	TGTGCCAGTAAAGTGTCAGCCCCTAATTCACCCCTCCACTTT
many	NA	TRBV29-1	TRBJ2-7	CSVGSGPAGEQYF	TGCAGCGTTGGATCGGGACCAGCGGGCGAGCAGTACTTC
NA	TRBD1	TRBV7-7	TRBJ2-6	CASSQGQETTGANVLTF	TGTGCCAGCAGCCAAGGACAGGAGACCACTGGGGCCAACGTCCTGACTTTC
NA	NA	TRBV5-1	TRBJ1-2	CASSLDSARHGYTF	TGCGCCAGCAGCTTGGACAGCGCGCGACATGGCTACACCTTC
few	TRBD1	TRBV5-1	TRBJ1-5	CASSFEGAGGPQHF	TGCGCCAGCAGCTTCGAGGGGGCGGGGGGGCCCCAGCATTTT
NA	TRBD1	TRBV10-3	TRBJ2-3	CASNGQGADTQYF	TGTGCCAGCAACGGACAGGGCGCAGATACGCAGTATTTT
NA	NA	TRBV10-3	TRBJ1-5	CAISPGSDQPQHF	TGTGCCATCTCTCCAGGGTCCGATCAGCCCCAGCATTTT